This passage covers 23 T cell receptor beta chains from one sample sequenced in a study of OX40 agonist ivuxolimab in advanced cancers. Assay used: immunoSEQ multiplex PCR; TCRdb lists only in-frame clones, some missing. This sample has approximately 79,000 clones, with 87% found just once. The material was CD4+ or CD8+ T cells sorted from blood, obtained in a trial of the OX40 agonist ivuxolimab. Receptors were obtained from an adult with an advanced solid tumor such as melanoma, head and neck, liver or kidney cancer.

The chain links TRBV11-2 to TRBJ1-6; D may be TRBD1 (6 bases). The CDR3 loop spans 13 amino acids. The germline V gene encodes CDR1 SGHAT and CDR2 FQNNGV. V dropped 2 bases and J dropped 11 bases, with 10 bases sitting between them. CDR3 residues: CASSLRQGTPLHF. The CDR3 coding sequence is TGTGCCAGCAGCTTAAGGCAGGGGACACCCCTCCACTTT.

This chain connects TRBV6-1 to TRBJ2-7, with 8 positions matching TRBD2. The CDR3 spans 13 residues. Germline loops: CDR1 MNHNS, CDR2 SASEGT. J lost 2 bases, V lost 10 bases, and 7 bases had no gene match. The CDR3 DNA is TGTGCCACCATGACTAGCGCAACCTACGAGCAGTACTTC. Translation gives CATMTSATYEQYF.

The chain has TRBV5-1 and TRBJ1-1; D gene ambiguous. Germline CDR1 reads SGHRS; CDR2 reads YFSETQ. The CDR3 has 14 amino acids. V lost 0 bases, J lost 0 bases, and 6 bases lay in between. The CDR3 nucleotides read TGCGCCAGCAGCTTGGCCTCGATGAACACTGAAGCTTTCTTT. Translating it yields CASSLASMNTEAFF.

This clone was counted once. The chain carries TRBV5-1 and TRBJ2-7, with a tentative D call TRBD2 (6 bases). CDR1 is SGHRS, CDR2 YFSETQ, per germline. Deletions cut 4 bases from V and 7 bases from J, with 18 bases between. The CDR3 consists of 14 residues. DNA for the CDR3: TGCGCCAGCAGCGTGGGACTCCGGGGGTTAGAGCAGTACTTC. Its protein product is CASSVGLRGLEQYF.

The chain is built from TRBV4-1 and TRBJ1-2, with TRBD1 matching over 8 bases. Germline CDR1 and CDR2: MGHRA and YSYEKL. The trim removed 1 base at V and 4 bases at J, leaving 5 bases unmatched. CDR3 size: 15 residues. The CDR3 loop is CASSQVDRGSYGYTF. The CDR3 DNA is TGCGCCAGCAGCCAAGTTGACAGGGGATCCTATGGCTACACCTTC.

This chain links TRBV6-5 with TRBJ1-1; 8 bases align to TRBD1. With V trimmed by 7 bases and J by 11 bases, 9 bases remained unmatched. Germline V gene data show CDR1 as MNHEY and CDR2 as SVGAGI. The CDR3 is made up of 12 amino acids. Here the CDR3 reads CASIKTTGEAFF. CDR3 in DNA: TGTGCCAGCATCAAGACGACAGGGGAGGCTTTCTTT.

This clone has just a few counts. The V gene is TRBV27, the J gene TRBJ2-1; 8 bases are a match to TRBD2. CDR3 length: 16 amino acids. Trimming removed 7 bases from V and 8 bases from J; junction bases left unmatched: 16. The germline gives CDR1 MNHEY, CDR2 SMNVEV (reference sequence). CDR3 region: CASKSLGTRISDEQFF. CDR3 sequence (DNA): TGTGCCAGCAAATCCCTCGGGACTAGAATCTCCGATGAGCAGTTCTTC.

The chain carries TRBV5-1 and TRBJ2-2; the match to TRBD2 covers 11 bases. J gave up 7 bases and V 3 bases, and 11 bases lay outside the gene matches. This CDR3 spans 17 amino acids. CDR1 and CDR2 from the germline V gene are SGHRS and YFSETQ. CDR3 loop: CASSSLSGGAQSGELFF. CDR3 nucleotide sequence: TGCGCCAGCAGCTCCCTTAGCGGGGGGGCCCAGAGCGGGGAGCTGTTTTTT.

The V call is TRBV7-9, the J call TRBJ2-6; D gene unclear. The CDR3 covers 13 residues. Germline V gene sequence: CDR1 SEHNR, CDR2 FQNEAQ (reference sequence). V lost 5 bases and J lost 4, with 6 bases in between. The CDR3 spells CASSQVGANVLTF. For the CDR3, the DNA is TGTGCCAGCAGCCAGGTGGGGGCCAACGTCCTGACTTTC.

V and J are TRBV18 and TRBJ2-3, with D possibly being TRBD2 (7 bases). The V end was cut by 6 bases, the J end by 4 bases, with 14 bases between. Germline assignment: CDR1 KGHSH and CDR2 LQKENI. The CDR3 is 14 amino acids. In DNA, the CDR3 is TGTGCCAGCTCGGGGGCAGCGGGGCCAGATACGCAGTATTTT. Protein sequence: CASSGAAGPDTQYF.

The DNA for the CDR3 is TGTGCCAGCAGCTTAGCGTCAGGGAACTATGGCTACACCTTC. Protein: CASSLASGNYGYTF. The chain couples TRBV7-2 to TRBJ1-2; maybe TRBD1 (5 bases). Looked up from germline, CDR1 is SGHTA and CDR2 is FQGNSA. CDR3 length: 14 residues. V shed 0 bases and J shed 2 bases, with 7 bases lying between them.

This chain joins TRBV19 and TRBJ1-6, with 7 bases fitting TRBD1. The J segment lost 7 bases and the V segment lost 5 bases, leaving 5 bases of the junction unmatched. CDR3 length: 14 amino acids. Germline V gene sequence: CDR1 LNHDA, CDR2 SQIVND (reference sequence). CDR3 region: CASSGDSVNSPLHF. CDR3 sequence (DNA): TGTGCCAGTAGTGGGGACAGCGTAAATTCACCCCTCCACTTT.

This clone has more than one count but fewer than ten. The V gene is TRBV18, the J gene TRBJ1-2; D perhaps matches TRBD1 (6 bases). Trimming took 2 bases from V and 8 from J, leaving 12 bases between them. This CDR3 is built from 13 residues. Germline CDR1 is KGHSH and CDR2 is LQKENI. CDR3 DNA sequence: TGTGCCAGCTCACCAGCAGGGGATGGGGGCTACACCTTC. Protein: CASSPAGDGGYTF.

Regarding this clone: In the same sample, other DNA sequences code for this CDR3. V gene TRBV5-1 combines with J gene TRBJ2-7; TRBD2 aligns across 9 bases. The CDR3 is 15 residues long. V gave up 0 bases and J gave up 2 bases; unmatched junction bases: 3. Looked up from germline, CDR1 is SGHRS and CDR2 is YFSETQ. The CDR3, as DNA: TGCGCCAGCAGCTTGGGGCTAGCGGGAACCTACGAGCAGTACTTC. Protein: CASSLGLAGTYEQYF.

The V gene is TRBV11-2, the J gene TRBJ2-1; D not resolved. Trimming removed 1 base from V and 5 bases from J, with 6 bases in between. CDR3 length: 13 amino acids. Per the germline V gene, CDR1 is SGHAT and CDR2 is FQNNGV. CDR3 loop: CASSLGTNNEQFF. The CDR3 DNA is TGTGCCAGCAGCTTAGGGACCAACAATGAGCAGTTCTTC.

This chain uses TRBV29-1 with TRBJ1-1; 7 positions match TRBD1. This CDR3 is 12 amino acids long. In germline, CDR1 is SQVTM, CDR2 ANQGSEA. In nucleotides, the CDR3 is TGCAGTGCCGACAGGGCGAACACTGAAGCTTTCTTT. Its translation: CSADRANTEAFF.

The J gene is TRBJ2-1, the V gene TRBV18; D remains ambiguous. Germline-derived CDR1 and CDR2 are KGHSH and LQKENI. CDR3 length equals 17 residues. V gave up 2 bases and J gave up 5 bases, with 19 bases separating them. The CDR3 region has the DNA TGTGCCAGCTCACCAGCCAAGGTAGCTGTGGGGAACAATGAGCAGTTCTTC. Translating it yields CASSPAKVAVGNNEQFF.

The chain is built from TRBV2 and TRBJ2-7; 12 nucleotides line up with TRBD2. Germline V gene sequence: CDR1 SNHLY, CDR2 FYNNEI. V lost 4 bases, J lost 6 bases, and 10 bases stayed unmatched. CDR3 size: 16 residues. CDR3 nucleotides: TGTGCCAGCAGTGCCCTACTAGCGGGGGGCATCAGCGAGCAGTACTTC. It yields the protein CASSALLAGGISEQYF. The full variable domain, in which reference TRBV2 and TRBJ2-7 provide the parts outside the CDR3, is EPEVTQTPSHQVTQMGQEVILRCVPISNHLYFYWYRQILGQKVEFLVSFYNNEISEKSEIFDDQFSVERPDGSNFTLKIRSTKLEDSAMYFCASSALLAGGISEQYFGPGTRLTVT.

Details on this clone: This specimen includes other DNA sequences encoding the same CDR3. V usage is TRBV5-4 and J usage is TRBJ1-5, with D uncertain. V was trimmed by 4 bases and J by 0 bases, leaving 5 bases between them. Germline V gives CDR1 SGHNT, CDR2 YYREEE (reference sequence). The CDR3 consists of 13 residues. The DNA of the CDR3 is TGTGCCAGCAGCCTGGGTAGCAATCAGCCCCAGCATTTT. Encoded protein: CASSLGSNQPQHF.

Written as DNA, the CDR3 is TGTGCCAGCAGTTGGGGGCTCAATCAGCCCCAGCATTTT. It yields the protein CASSWGLNQPQHF. The chain has TRBV14 and TRBJ1-5, with a tentative D call TRBD1 (6 bases). Trimming shortened V by 6 bases and J by 3 bases, and 9 bases separated the two germline ends. CDR3 size: 13 residues. Germline lookup yields CDR1 SGHDN and CDR2 FVKESK.

The chain uses TRBV11-2 and TRBJ2-5, with D unresolved. Germline V lookup: CDR1 SGHAT, CDR2 FQNNGV. This CDR3 is 16 amino acids long. Deletions cut 3 bases from V and 2 bases from J, with 16 bases between. CDR3 residues: CASSFRWRRGQETQYF. The DNA for the CDR3 is TGTGCCAGCAGCTTCCGTTGGCGTAGAGGACAAGAGACCCAGTACTTC.

V usage is TRBV30 and J usage is TRBJ2-3; TRBD2 matches at 7 bases. The germline CDR1 and CDR2 sequences are GTSNPN and SVGIG (reference sequence). V was pared by 3 bases and J by 0 bases, with 6 bases of the junction left unmatched. The CDR3 loop spans 15 amino acids. CDR3 DNA sequence: TGTGCCTGGAGCTTACTAGCGAGTAGCACAGATACGCAGTATTTT. This encodes CAWSLLASSTDTQYF.

The J gene is TRBJ2-2, the V gene TRBV10-3, with 12 bases fitting TRBD2. This CDR3 has 18 amino acids. Germline-derived CDR1 and CDR2 are ENHRY and SYGVKD. V shed 6 bases and J 1 base; nucleotides not matched to a gene: 9. The CDR3 region is CAISAWGLAGRNTGELFF. The CDR3 DNA reads TGTGCCATCAGCGCTTGGGGACTAGCGGGCCGGAACACCGGGGAGCTGTTTTTT.